This T cell receptor beta chain was identified during a study of blood T cell repertoires in COVID-19. The overall study: Acute and convalescent COVID-19 specimens originated in the United States, Italy and Spain. In each case, the material was cDNA or gDNA derived from T cells, B-cell-depleted T cells, or PBMCs.

Sequencing was performed with immunoSEQ multiplex PCR; in TCRdb, only in-frame clones are kept and a portion is missing. Here the sample spans 200,000 to 300,000 clones, 85% to 90% being singletons. Trimming removed 0 bases at V and 5 bases at J, with 19 bases between. Germline values: CDR1 MGHRA, CDR2 YSYEKL. This CDR3 is 17 amino acids long. The sequenced material came from peripheral blood. V and J are TRBV4-1 and TRBJ1-1; D call uncertain. The receptor comes from a woman between 70 and 85 years old with active or convalescent COVID-19. The CDR3 here is CASSQDSTGLVSTEAFF. CDR3 in DNA: TGCGCCAGCAGCCAAGATAGCACGGGGTTAGTAAGTACTGAAGCTTTCTTT.